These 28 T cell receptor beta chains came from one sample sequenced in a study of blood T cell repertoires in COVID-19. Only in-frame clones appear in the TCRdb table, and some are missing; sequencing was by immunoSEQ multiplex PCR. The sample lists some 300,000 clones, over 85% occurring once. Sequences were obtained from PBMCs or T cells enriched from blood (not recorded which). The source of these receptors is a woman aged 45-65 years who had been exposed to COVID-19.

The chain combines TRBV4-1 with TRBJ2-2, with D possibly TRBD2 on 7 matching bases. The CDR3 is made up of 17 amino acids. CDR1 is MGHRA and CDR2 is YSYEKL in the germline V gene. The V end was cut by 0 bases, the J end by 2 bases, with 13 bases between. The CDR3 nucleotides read TGCGCCAGCAGCCAAGATAGGGGGGGAGGCAACACCGGGGAGCTGTTTTTT. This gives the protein CASSQDRGGGNTGELFF.

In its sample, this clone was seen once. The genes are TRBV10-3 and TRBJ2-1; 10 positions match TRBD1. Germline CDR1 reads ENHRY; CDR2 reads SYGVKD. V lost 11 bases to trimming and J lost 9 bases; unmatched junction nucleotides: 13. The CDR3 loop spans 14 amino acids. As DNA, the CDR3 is TGTGCCGCATTGGGAGGGACAGGGGCTGGTGAGCAGTTCTTC. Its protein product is CAALGGTGAGEQFF.

This CDR3 reads CATRPDSQITHSPLHF. The CDR3, as DNA: TGTGCCACCAGACCGGACAGCCAAATAACTCATTCACCCCTCCACTTT. The chain couples TRBV15 to TRBJ1-6, with D tentatively TRBD1 (6 bases). Per the germline V gene, CDR1 is LNHNV and CDR2 is YYDKDF (reference sequence). CDR3 size: 16 residues. Trimming removed 6 bases at V and 8 bases at J, with 20 bases between.

CDR3 in DNA: TGCAGCGGTACTAGCGGGGGGATGATCAATGAGCAGTTCTTC. It yields the protein CSGTSGGMINEQFF. This sequence joins TRBV29-1 and TRBJ2-1; 12 bases line up with TRBD2. The CDR3 spans 14 residues. After removal of 7 bases from V and 6 bases from J, the junction contained 7 bases not matched to a gene. In germline, CDR1 is SQVTM, CDR2 ANQGSEA.

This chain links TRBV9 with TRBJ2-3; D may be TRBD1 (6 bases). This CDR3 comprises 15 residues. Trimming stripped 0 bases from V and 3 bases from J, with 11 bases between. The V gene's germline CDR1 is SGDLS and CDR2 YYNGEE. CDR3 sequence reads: CASSVGSTGTDTQYF. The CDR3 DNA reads TGTGCCAGCAGCGTAGGATCTACAGGGACAGATACGCAGTATTTT.

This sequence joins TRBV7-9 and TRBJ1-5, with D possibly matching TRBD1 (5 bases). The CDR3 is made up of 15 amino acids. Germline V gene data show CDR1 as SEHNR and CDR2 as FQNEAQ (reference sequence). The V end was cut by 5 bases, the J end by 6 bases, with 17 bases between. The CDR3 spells CASSDLKGKGQPQHF. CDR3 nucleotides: TGTGCCAGCAGCGACCTTAAGGGGAAAGGTCAGCCCCAGCATTTT. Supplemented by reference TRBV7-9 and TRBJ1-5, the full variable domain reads DTGVSQNPRHKITKRGQNVTFRCDPISEHNRLYWYRQTLGQGPEFLTYFQNEAQLEKSRLLSDRFSAERPKGSFSTLEIQRTEQGDSAMYLCASSDLKGKGQPQHFGDGTRLSIL.

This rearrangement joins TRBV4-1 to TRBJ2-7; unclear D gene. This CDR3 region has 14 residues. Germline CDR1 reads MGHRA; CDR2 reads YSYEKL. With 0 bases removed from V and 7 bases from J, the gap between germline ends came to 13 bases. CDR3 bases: TGCGCCAGCAGCCAAGATATAGACTTTGGGGAGCAGTACTTC. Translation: CASSQDIDFGEQYF.

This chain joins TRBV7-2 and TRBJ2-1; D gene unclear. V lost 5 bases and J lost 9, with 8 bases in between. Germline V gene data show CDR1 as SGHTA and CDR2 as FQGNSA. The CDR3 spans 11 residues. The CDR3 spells CASSPKSEQFF. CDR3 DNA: TGTGCCAGCAGCCCCAAGAGTGAGCAGTTCTTC.

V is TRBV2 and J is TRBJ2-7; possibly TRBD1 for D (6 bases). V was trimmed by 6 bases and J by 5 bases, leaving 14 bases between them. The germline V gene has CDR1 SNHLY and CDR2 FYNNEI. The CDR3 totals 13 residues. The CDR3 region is CASREQGSHEQYF. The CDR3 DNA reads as TGTGCCAGCAGGGAACAGGGTTCCCACGAGCAGTACTTC.

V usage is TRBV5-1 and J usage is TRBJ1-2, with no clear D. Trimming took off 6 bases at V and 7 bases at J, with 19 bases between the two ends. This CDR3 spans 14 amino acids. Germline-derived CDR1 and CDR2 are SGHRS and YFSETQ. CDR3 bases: TGCGCCAGCACCCCGGGTCCGCTTGAGGGTGGCTACACCTTC. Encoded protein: CASTPGPLEGGYTF.

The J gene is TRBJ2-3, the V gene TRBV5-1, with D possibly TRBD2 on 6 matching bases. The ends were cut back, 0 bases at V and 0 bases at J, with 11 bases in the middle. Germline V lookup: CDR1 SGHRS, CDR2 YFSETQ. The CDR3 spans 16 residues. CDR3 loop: CASSLAVGTSTDTQYF. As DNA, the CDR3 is TGCGCCAGCAGCTTGGCCGTAGGGACTAGCACAGATACGCAGTATTTT.

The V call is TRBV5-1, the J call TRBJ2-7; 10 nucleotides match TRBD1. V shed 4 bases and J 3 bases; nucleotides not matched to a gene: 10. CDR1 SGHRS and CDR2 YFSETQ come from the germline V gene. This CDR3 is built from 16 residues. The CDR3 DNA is TGCGCCAGCAGCCCCGGACAGGGGGGGTTTTTCTACGAGCAGTACTTC. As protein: CASSPGQGGFFYEQYF.

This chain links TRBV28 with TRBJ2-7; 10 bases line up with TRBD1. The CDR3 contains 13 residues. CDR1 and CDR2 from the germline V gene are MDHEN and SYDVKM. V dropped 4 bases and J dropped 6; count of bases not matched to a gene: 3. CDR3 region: CASSSGQGGEQYF. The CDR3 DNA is TGTGCCAGCAGTTCCGGACAGGGGGGCGAGCAGTACTTC.

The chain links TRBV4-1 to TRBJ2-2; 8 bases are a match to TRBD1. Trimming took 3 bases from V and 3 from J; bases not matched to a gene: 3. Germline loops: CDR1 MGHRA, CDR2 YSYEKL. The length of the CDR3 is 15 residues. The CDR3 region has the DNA TGCGCCAGCAGCCAGACAGGGGTGGACACCGGGGAGCTGTTTTTT. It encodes CASSQTGVDTGELFF.

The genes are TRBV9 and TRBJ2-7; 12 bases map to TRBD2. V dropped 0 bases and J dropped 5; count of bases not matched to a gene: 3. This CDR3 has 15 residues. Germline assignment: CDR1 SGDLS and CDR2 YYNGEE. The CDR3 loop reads CASSVGLAGGHEQYF. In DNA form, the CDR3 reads TGTGCCAGCAGCGTAGGGCTAGCGGGGGGGCACGAGCAGTACTTC.

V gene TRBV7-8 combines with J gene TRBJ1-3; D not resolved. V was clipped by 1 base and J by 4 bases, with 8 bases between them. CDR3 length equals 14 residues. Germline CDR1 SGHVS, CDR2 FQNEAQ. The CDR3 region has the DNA TGTGCCAGCAGCTTAGTCGGGATGGGAAACACCATATATTTT. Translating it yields CASSLVGMGNTIYF.

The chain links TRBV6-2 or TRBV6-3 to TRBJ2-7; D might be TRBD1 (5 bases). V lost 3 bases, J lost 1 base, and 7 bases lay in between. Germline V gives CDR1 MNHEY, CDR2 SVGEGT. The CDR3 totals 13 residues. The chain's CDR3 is CASSYDRSYEQYF. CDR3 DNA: TGTGCCAGCAGTTATGACAGATCCTACGAGCAGTACTTC.

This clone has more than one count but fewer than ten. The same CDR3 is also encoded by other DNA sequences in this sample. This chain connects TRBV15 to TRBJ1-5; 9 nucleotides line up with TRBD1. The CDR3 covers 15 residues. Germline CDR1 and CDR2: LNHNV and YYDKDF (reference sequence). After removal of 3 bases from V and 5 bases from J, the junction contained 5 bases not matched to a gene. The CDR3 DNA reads TGTGCCACCAGCAGGGACAGGGGCATACATCAGCCCCAGCATTTT. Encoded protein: CATSRDRGIHQPQHF.

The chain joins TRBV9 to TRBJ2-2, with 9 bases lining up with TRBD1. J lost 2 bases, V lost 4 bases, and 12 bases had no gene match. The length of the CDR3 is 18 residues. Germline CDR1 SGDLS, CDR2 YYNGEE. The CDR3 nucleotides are TGTGCCAGCAGCACGGCCGGGACAGGGTCCTTAAACACCGGGGAGCTGTTTTTT. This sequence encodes CASSTAGTGSLNTGELFF.

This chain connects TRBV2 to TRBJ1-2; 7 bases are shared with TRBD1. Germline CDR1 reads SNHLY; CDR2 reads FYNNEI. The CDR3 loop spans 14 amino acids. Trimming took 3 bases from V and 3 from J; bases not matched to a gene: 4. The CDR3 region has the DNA TGTGCCAGCAGTGAGGGGACAGCGGACTATGGCTACACCTTC. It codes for CASSEGTADYGYTF.

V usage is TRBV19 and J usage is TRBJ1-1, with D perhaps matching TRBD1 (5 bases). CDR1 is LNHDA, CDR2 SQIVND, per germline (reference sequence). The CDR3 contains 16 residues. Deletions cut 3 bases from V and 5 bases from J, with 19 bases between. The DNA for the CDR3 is TGTGCCAGTAGTATTAGTGCGCAGGGCATGGGGACTGAAGCTTTCTTT. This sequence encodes CASSISAQGMGTEAFF.

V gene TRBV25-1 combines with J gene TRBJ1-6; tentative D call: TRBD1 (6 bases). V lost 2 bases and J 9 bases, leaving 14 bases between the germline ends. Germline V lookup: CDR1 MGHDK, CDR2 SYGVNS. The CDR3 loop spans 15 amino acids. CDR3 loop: CASSEPTGLSSPLHF. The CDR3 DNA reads TGTGCCAGCAGTGAACCGACAGGCCTAAGTTCACCCCTCCACTTT.

The CDR3 loop is CAWSPPTRFYGYTF. DNA of the CDR3: TGTGCCTGGAGTCCCCCCACGAGATTCTATGGCTACACCTTC. The chain couples TRBV30 to TRBJ1-2; D remains unclear. CDR1 is GTSNPN, CDR2 SVGIG, per germline (reference sequence). The CDR3 loop spans 14 amino acids. The V gene lost 2 bases and the J gene lost 4 bases, with 14 bases spanning the gap.

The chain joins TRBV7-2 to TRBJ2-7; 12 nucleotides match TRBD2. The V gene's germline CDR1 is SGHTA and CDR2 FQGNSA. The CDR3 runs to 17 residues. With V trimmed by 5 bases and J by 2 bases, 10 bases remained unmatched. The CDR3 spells CASSPQTSGGLAYEQYF. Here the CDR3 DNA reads TGTGCCAGCAGCCCTCAGACTAGCGGGGGCCTTGCCTACGAGCAGTACTTC.

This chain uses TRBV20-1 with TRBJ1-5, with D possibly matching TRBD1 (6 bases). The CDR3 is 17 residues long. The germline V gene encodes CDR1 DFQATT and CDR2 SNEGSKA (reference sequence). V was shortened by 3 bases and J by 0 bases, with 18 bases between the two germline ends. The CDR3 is CSASSSQGTDSNQPQHF. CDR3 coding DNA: TGCAGTGCTAGTTCGTCGCAGGGGACCGATAGCAATCAGCCCCAGCATTTT.

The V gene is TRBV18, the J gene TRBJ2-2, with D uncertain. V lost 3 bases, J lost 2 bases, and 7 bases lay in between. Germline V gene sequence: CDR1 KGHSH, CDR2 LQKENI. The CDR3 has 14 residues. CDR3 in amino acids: CASSPQYNTGELFF. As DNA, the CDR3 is TGTGCCAGCTCACCGCAGTATAACACCGGGGAGCTGTTTTTT.

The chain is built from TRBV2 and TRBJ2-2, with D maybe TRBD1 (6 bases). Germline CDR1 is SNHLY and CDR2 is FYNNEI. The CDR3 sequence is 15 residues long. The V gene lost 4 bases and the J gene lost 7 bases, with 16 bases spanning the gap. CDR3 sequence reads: CASSGTAADIGELFF. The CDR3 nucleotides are TGTGCCAGCAGTGGGACAGCTGCTGATATCGGGGAGCTGTTTTTT.

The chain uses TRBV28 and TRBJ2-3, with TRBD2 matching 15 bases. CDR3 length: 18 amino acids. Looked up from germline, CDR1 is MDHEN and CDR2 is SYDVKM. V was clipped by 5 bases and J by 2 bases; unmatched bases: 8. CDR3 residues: CASSQPGTSGGSTDTQYF. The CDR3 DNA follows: TGTGCCAGCAGTCAACCCGGGACTAGCGGGGGGTCCACAGATACGCAGTATTTT. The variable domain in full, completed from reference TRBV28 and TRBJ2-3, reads DVKVTQSSRYLVKRTGEKVFLECVQDMDHENMFWYRQDPGLGLRLIYFSYDVKMKEKGDIPEGYSVSREKKERFSLILESASTNQTSMYLCASSQPGTSGGSTDTQYFGPGTRLTVL.